These 30 T cell receptor beta chains share one sample of origin, sequenced in a study of T cell responses to AZD1222 COVID-19 vaccine. The assay was immunoSEQ multiplex PCR, and TCRdb's table has in-frame clones only and misses some. The table includes roughly 120,000 clones, 90% to 95% detected once. The sequencing here drew on peripheral blood, taken on day 0 of AZD1222 vaccination. Every receptor here comes from an adult in good health.

The chain employs TRBV9 and TRBJ2-7, with 7 nucleotides matching TRBD1. J gave up 5 bases and V 0 bases, and 8 bases lay outside the gene matches. Looked up from germline, CDR1 is SGDLS and CDR2 is YYNGEE. CDR3 length: 15 amino acids. Here the CDR3 reads CASSVGGQWSHEQYF. CDR3 nucleotides: TGTGCCAGCAGCGTAGGGGGACAGTGGTCCCACGAGCAGTACTTC.

The chain carries TRBV30 and TRBJ1-6; a weak D match, TRBD1 (5 bases). The CDR3 runs 15 residues. The V gene's germline CDR1 is GTSNPN and CDR2 SVGIG (reference sequence). The V end was cut by 0 bases, the J end by 7 bases, with 13 bases between. The CDR3 loop is CAWSVLGGGNSPLHF. The CDR3 nucleotides read TGTGCCTGGAGTGTACTCGGGGGGGGAAATTCACCCCTCCACTTT.

This clone turned up a few times. The same CDR3 can be traced to other DNA sequences in this sample. V gene TRBV18 combines with J gene TRBJ2-2; the D is unclear. Germline CDR1 reads KGHSH; CDR2 reads LQKENI. This CDR3 region has 12 residues. Trimming cost V 3 bases and J 3 bases, with 2 bases left between them. CDR3 loop: CASSPDTGELFF. The CDR3 bases are TGTGCCAGCTCACCGGACACCGGGGAGCTGTTTTTT.

The V and J genes are TRBV15 and TRBJ2-4; D gene ambiguous. CDR1 and CDR2 from the germline V gene are LNHNV and YYDKDF (reference sequence). This CDR3 is built from 14 residues. Deletions cut 0 bases from V and 1 base from J, with 4 bases between. Here the CDR3 reads CATSRDTAKNIQYF. The CDR3 DNA follows: TGTGCCACCAGCAGAGATACGGCCAAAAACATTCAGTACTTC.

This clone was seen only once. V gene TRBV5-1 combines with J gene TRBJ2-3, with D possibly matching TRBD1 (5 bases). The germline gives CDR1 SGHRS, CDR2 YFSETQ. Trimming shortened V by 4 bases and J by 2 bases, and 11 bases separated the two germline ends. This CDR3 spans 14 amino acids. The CDR3 sequence is CASSLLGDTDTQYF. DNA of the CDR3: TGCGCCAGCAGCCTCCTAGGGGACACAGATACGCAGTATTTT.

This rearrangement joins TRBV5-1 to TRBJ2-7; unclear D gene. The CDR3 runs to 14 residues. From germline, CDR1 is SGHRS and CDR2 YFSETQ. V dropped 0 bases and J dropped 0 bases, with 7 bases sitting between them. CDR3 in DNA: TGCGCCAGCAGCTTGGCGGGCAACTCCTACGAGCAGTACTTC. Amino acids: CASSLAGNSYEQYF.

CDR3 nucleotide sequence: TGTGCCACCGACAGATACTACGAGCAGTACTTC. Amino acid sequence: CATDRYYEQYF. The chain recombines TRBV3-1 (or the pseudogene TRBV3-2) with TRBJ2-7; perhaps TRBD1 as D (5 bases). This CDR3 contains 11 residues. Germline CDR1 is LGHDT and CDR2 is YNNKEL (reference sequence). Trimming took off 10 bases at V and 3 bases at J, with 10 bases between the two ends.

This clone was counted a single time. The chain combines TRBV5-6 with TRBJ1-1; D might be TRBD1 (6 bases). The V gene's germline CDR1 is SGHDT and CDR2 YYEEEE. V dropped 1 base and J dropped 3 bases, with 16 bases sitting between them. This CDR3 comprises 16 residues. The CDR3: CASSLSFGNRDTEAFF. The CDR3 DNA follows: TGTGCCAGCAGCTTGTCTTTCGGAAACAGGGACACTGAAGCTTTCTTT. Variable domain in full (rest from reference TRBV5-6 and TRBJ1-1): DAGVTQSPTHLIKTRGQQVTLRCSPKSGHDTVSWYQQALGQGPQFIFQYYEEEERQRGNFPDRFSGHQFPNYSSELNVNALLLGDSALYLCASSLSFGNRDTEAFFGQGTRLTVV.

The V gene is TRBV6-5, the J gene TRBJ2-5; 13 bases are shared with TRBD2. The CDR3 length is 16 residues. The J segment lost 4 bases and the V segment lost 2 bases, leaving 4 bases of the junction unmatched. Germline values: CDR1 MNHEY, CDR2 SVGAGI. CDR3 sequence: CASSYGLAGVRETQYF. DNA for the CDR3: TGTGCCAGCAGTTACGGACTAGCGGGAGTGCGAGAGACCCAGTACTTC.

This clone was counted once. The chain uses TRBV7-2 and TRBJ1-5, with D hard to call. The CDR3 has 14 residues. V gave up 3 bases and J gave up 5 bases, with 11 bases separating them. Germline CDR1 SGHTA, CDR2 FQGNSA. The CDR3 DNA reads TGTGCCAGCAGCTTTAACAGCTACTATCAGCCCCAGCATTTT. It codes for CASSFNSYYQPQHF.

This clone was detected only once. CDR3 in amino acids: CASSERNTGFNTEAFF. The CDR3 DNA follows: TGCGCCAGCAGTGAGAGGAACACGGGATTTAACACTGAAGCTTTCTTT. This sequence joins TRBV10-1 and TRBJ1-1; no clear D. This CDR3 has 16 residues. V was trimmed by 2 bases and J by 2 bases, leaving 15 bases between them. Germline CDR1 WNHNN, CDR2 SYGVQD (reference sequence).

The gene calls are TRBV7-3 and TRBJ2-2; perhaps TRBD2 as D (6 bases). Germline loops: CDR1 SGHTA, CDR2 FQGTGA. Trimming took 0 bases from V and 1 from J, leaving 6 bases between them. The CDR3 sequence is 15 residues long. As DNA, the CDR3 is TGTGCCAGCAGCTTAACAGCGGGGAACACCGGGGAGCTGTTTTTT. This encodes CASSLTAGNTGELFF.

The J gene is TRBJ2-2, the V gene TRBV4-2, with unresolved D. The CDR3 covers 15 residues. The germline V and J ends were trimmed by 0 bases and 1 base, with 6 bases remaining between them. The germline V gene has CDR1 LGHNA and CDR2 YNFKEQ. The CDR3 nucleotides read TGTGCCAGCAGCCAAGACCTTCTGAACACCGGGGAGCTGTTTTTT. Amino acid sequence: CASSQDLLNTGELFF.

The V and J genes are TRBV5-4 and TRBJ2-5, with 8 bases identical to TRBD2. There are 15 residues in the CDR3. V trimming: 5 bases; J trimming: 0 bases; junction bases outside the gene matches: 6. CDR1 and CDR2 from the germline V gene are SGHNT and YYREEE (reference sequence). The CDR3 sequence is CASRQTGGYQETQYF. CDR3 DNA sequence: TGTGCCAGCAGACAGACGGGAGGGTACCAAGAGACCCAGTACTTC.

The CDR3 is CASSFSGTSGYNEQFF. As DNA, the CDR3 is TGTGCCAGCAGCTTTTCCGGGACTAGCGGTTACAATGAGCAGTTCTTC. The V gene is TRBV5-5, the J gene TRBJ2-1; 11 nucleotides align to TRBD2. Germline-derived CDR1 and CDR2 are SGHKS and YYEKEE (reference sequence). Trimming removed 2 bases from V and 4 bases from J; junction bases left unmatched: 5. This CDR3 spans 16 amino acids.

The V call is TRBV7-2, the J call TRBJ1-2; 8 positions match TRBD1. CDR3 length equals 14 residues. V lost 5 bases and J lost 5; bases outside the gene matches: 7. The V gene's germline CDR1 is SGHTA and CDR2 FQGNSA. The CDR3 spells CASSEDRGPYGYTF. DNA of the CDR3: TGTGCCAGCAGCGAAGACAGGGGCCCATATGGCTACACCTTC.

J is TRBJ1-6 and V is TRBV7-9; a weak D match, TRBD1 (6 bases). Trimming removed 5 bases at V and 9 bases at J, with 20 bases between. The CDR3 has 16 residues. In germline, CDR1 is SEHNR, CDR2 FQNEAQ (reference sequence). CDR3 sequence: CASSPVGGQLISPLHF. DNA for the CDR3: TGTGCCAGCAGCCCTGTTGGGGGACAACTGATTTCACCCCTCCACTTT.

The chain has TRBV11-1 and TRBJ1-2, with D possibly TRBD1 on 6 matching bases. CDR1 is SGHAT and CDR2 is FQDESV in the germline V gene (reference sequence). V lost 3 bases to trimming and J lost 7 bases, with 9 bases between them. CDR3 length equals 12 residues. The CDR3 protein is CASSFSGAGYTF. The CDR3 region has the DNA TGTGCCAGCAGCTTTTCGGGGGCTGGCTACACCTTC.

The rearrangement uses TRBV2 and TRBJ1-2; maybe TRBD1 (5 bases). The CDR3 has 13 amino acids. Trimming cost V 2 bases and J 6 bases, with 10 bases left between them. The germline V gene encodes CDR1 SNHLY and CDR2 FYNNEI. The CDR3 DNA reads TGTGCCAGCAGTGAACAGGGATTTGATGGCTACACCTTC. Its translation is CASSEQGFDGYTF.

This chain joins TRBV27 and TRBJ1-1; no firm D call. The V gene's germline CDR1 is MNHEY and CDR2 SMNVEV (reference sequence). V was trimmed by 1 base and J by 7 bases, leaving 10 bases between them. The CDR3 spans 13 residues. The CDR3: CASSLWGRGEAFF. DNA for the CDR3: TGTGCCAGCAGTTTATGGGGAAGAGGTGAAGCTTTCTTT.

The table lists this clone with a count of one. Within the sample, other DNA sequences also encode this same CDR3. The rearrangement joins TRBV6-1 to TRBJ2-7, with a tentative D call TRBD1 (5 bases). The V end was cut by 2 bases, the J end by 4 bases, with 6 bases between. Per germline, CDR1 MNHNS and CDR2 SASEGT. CDR3 size: 12 residues. The CDR3, as DNA: TGTGCCAGCAGTGAACAGGGTTACGAGCAGTACTTC. This codes for CASSEQGYEQYF.

The chain recombines TRBV7-2 with TRBJ2-1, with TRBD1 matching over 9 bases. V was clipped by 6 bases and J by 10 bases; unmatched bases: 13. CDR3 length: 15 residues. In germline, CDR1 is SGHTA, CDR2 FQGNSA. This chain's CDR3 is CASSSGTGTRREQFF. In DNA, the CDR3 is TGTGCCAGCAGTTCCGGGACAGGGACACGAAGAGAGCAGTTCTTC. The full variable domain, in which reference TRBV7-2 and TRBJ2-1 provide the parts outside the CDR3, is GAGVSQSPSNKVTEKGKDVELRCDPISGHTALYWYRQSLGQGLEFLIYFQGNSAPDKSGLPSDRFSAERTGGSVSTLTIQRTQQEDSAVYLCASSSGTGTRREQFFGPGTRLTVL.

This clone showed up just once. The chain recombines TRBV7-9 with TRBJ2-6, with unresolved D. Germline assignment: CDR1 SEHNR and CDR2 FQNEAQ (reference sequence). The CDR3 consists of 14 residues. The ends were cut back, 2 bases at V and 3 bases at J, with 5 bases in the middle. The CDR3 is CASSLSYGANVLTF. CDR3 nucleotides: TGTGCCAGCAGCTTATCTTATGGGGCCAACGTCCTGACTTTC.

V and J are TRBV30 and TRBJ2-5, with D possibly being TRBD1 (6 bases). Germline V lookup: CDR1 GTSNPN, CDR2 SVGIG (reference sequence). The CDR3 is made up of 15 amino acids. The V end was cut by 5 bases, the J end by 0 bases, with 16 bases between. CDR3: CAWSSGQLDQETQYF. The CDR3 DNA follows: TGTGCCTGGTCGTCAGGACAGCTAGACCAAGAGACCCAGTACTTC.

The V and J genes are TRBV6-4 and TRBJ1-5; D remains ambiguous. Germline V gives CDR1 MRHNA, CDR2 SNTAGT. The CDR3 is 16 residues long. Deletions cut 4 bases from V and 5 bases from J, with 18 bases between. The CDR3 DNA sequence: TGTGCCAGCAGTGCCATCCAGGCCAATTGGGATCAGCCCCAGCATTTT. Protein sequence: CASSAIQANWDQPQHF.

J is TRBJ1-6 and V is TRBV6-2 or TRBV6-3; TRBD1 might be the D (6 bases). The CDR3 contains 15 residues. Trimming cost V 2 bases and J 6 bases, with 11 bases left between them. Germline V gives CDR1 MNHEY, CDR2 SVGEGT. The CDR3 reads CASSYPDRANSPLHF. In DNA, the CDR3 is TGTGCCAGCAGTTACCCGGACAGAGCTAATTCACCCCTCCACTTT.

The genes are TRBV27 and TRBJ2-7; D is possibly TRBD1 (6 bases). The V end lost 0 bases, the J end lost 0 bases, and 15 bases lay between the germline ends. This CDR3 spans 17 amino acids. Germline CDR1 and CDR2: MNHEY and SMNVEV (reference sequence). CDR3 region: CASSLSRDTFSSYEQYF. The DNA of the CDR3 is TGTGCCAGCAGTTTATCTAGGGACACCTTTAGCTCCTACGAGCAGTACTTC.

This chain links TRBV15 with TRBJ2-7, with 12 positions matching TRBD2. Germline assignment: CDR1 LNHNV and CDR2 YYDKDF (reference sequence). The CDR3 covers 16 residues. V lost 8 bases, J lost 2 bases, and 10 bases stayed unmatched. CDR3 nucleotides: TGTGCCACCCGGAGGTTCGCTAGCGGGAGGGCCTACGAGCAGTACTTC. Translating gives CATRRFASGRAYEQYF. The full variable domain, its missing parts supplied by reference TRBV15 and TRBJ2-7, is DAMVIQNPRYQVTQFGKPVTLSCSQTLNHNVMYWYQQKSSQAPKLLFHYYDKDFNNEADTPDNFQSRRPNTSFCFLDIRSPGLGDTAMYLCATRRFASGRAYEQYFGPGTRLTVT.

The genes are TRBV7-8 and TRBJ1-2; a weak D match, TRBD1 (5 bases). In germline, CDR1 is SGHVS, CDR2 FQNEAQ. This CDR3 comprises 13 residues. The V gene lost 5 bases and the J gene lost 7 bases, with 14 bases spanning the gap. CDR3 sequence: CASSRGGAFGYTF. The CDR3 DNA sequence: TGTGCCAGCAGCCGTGGAGGGGCGTTTGGCTACACCTTC. The whole variable domain, filled in from reference TRBV7-8 and TRBJ1-2, reads GAGVSQSPRYKVAKRGQDVALRCDPISGHVSLFWYQQALGQGPEFLTYFQNEAQLDKSGLPSDRFFAERPEGSVSTLKIQRTQQEDSAVYLCASSRGGAFGYTFGSGTRLTVV.

The rearrangement links TRBV5-1 to TRBJ2-5, with 8 bases matching TRBD1. CDR3 length equals 14 residues. The V and J ends lost 4 bases and 2 bases, in that order; junction bases with no gene match: 4. Germline-derived CDR1 and CDR2 are SGHRS and YFSETQ. The CDR3 region is CASSPRTGQETQYF. The CDR3 nucleotides are TGCGCCAGCAGCCCCCGGACAGGGCAAGAGACCCAGTACTTC. Filled out from reference TRBV5-1 and TRBJ2-5, the complete variable domain reads KAGVTQTPRYLIKTRGQQVTLSCSPISGHRSVSWYQQTPGQGLQFLFEYFSETQRNKGNFPGRFSGRQFSNSRSEMNVSTLELGDSALYLCASSPRTGQETQYFGPGTRLLVL.